The rows below give T cell receptor beta chains drawn from one sample of a study of lymphopenia after photon versus proton radiotherapy. The protocol was immunoSEQ multiplex PCR, while the TCRdb copy is restricted to in-frame clones and leaves out a portion. The table records 2,500 to 3,500 clones, around 93% of them present only once. The source was peripheral blood, collected from a patient treated with photon-based radiotherapy. These receptors all come from a woman aged 70 to 79 with pancreatic cancer. Each CDR3 is given with its conserved first and last residue. The D gene is left open where the match is weak. Only some rows state a clone size, as once, few, many or a class for expanded clones.

J	D	V	size	CDR3	DNA
TRBJ1-5	TRBD1	TRBV6-1	.	CASRQGDQPQHF	TGTGCCAGCAGACAGGGGGACCAGCCCCAGCATTTT
TRBJ2-1	TRBD2	TRBV7-9	.	CASSLSALAGGGGDEQFF	TGTGCCAGCAGCCTCTCGGCGCTAGCGGGAGGCGGGGGCGATGAGCAGTTCTTC
TRBJ1-2	.	TRBV5-6	.	CASSLSGSYYGYTF	TGTGCCAGCAGCTTGAGCGGATCCTACTATGGCTACACCTTC
TRBJ2-7	.	TRBV5-1	.	CASRDFPGTASYF	TGCGCCAGCAGGGACTTCCCTGGGACGGCCTCATACTTC
TRBJ2-7	.	TRBV28	.	CASSFVGRIHEQYF	TGTGCCAGCAGTTTCGTCGGCAGGATCCACGAGCAGTACTTC
TRBJ2-5	.	TRBV6-6	.	CASSPLRVSETQYF	TGTGCCAGCAGCCCCCTCAGGGTGTCGGAGACCCAGTACTTC
TRBJ2-4	.	TRBV6-1	.	CASSERGSIQYF	TGTGCCAGCAGTGAAAGGGGGTCGATTCAGTACTTC
TRBJ2-6	.	TRBV7-2	once	CASSLARGVGANVLTF	TGTGCCAGCAGCTTAGCTCGAGGGGTAGGGGCCAACGTCCTGACTTTC
TRBJ2-2	.	TRBV11-2	.	CASSPDLAGWVPGELFF	TGTGCCAGCAGCCCAGATCTGGCGGGATGGGTTCCCGGGGAGCTGTTTTTT
TRBJ2-7	.	TRBV29-1	once	CSVEGLNYEQYF	TGCAGCGTTGAAGGACTGAACTACGAGCAGTACTTC
TRBJ2-3	TRBD1	TRBV7-2	once	CASSSGTASMHTQYF	TGTGCCAGCAGCTCTGGGACAGCCTCCATGCATACGCAGTATTTT
TRBJ2-4	TRBD1	TRBV19	.	CASSVGQGGNIQYF	TGTGCCAGTAGTGTGGGACAGGGGGGGAACATTCAGTACTTC
TRBJ2-2	TRBD2	TRBV7-2	.	CASSSSSGRNTGELFF	TGTGCCAGCAGTTCTTCTAGCGGGAGGAACACCGGGGAGCTGTTTTTT
TRBJ1-2	.	TRBV5-1	.	CASSPGDTNYGYTF	TGCGCCAGCAGCCCTGGGGACACCAACTATGGCTACACCTTC
TRBJ1-1	.	TRBV11-2	.	CASSSSVEAFF	TGTGCCAGCAGCTCTTCGGTTGAAGCTTTCTTT
TRBJ2-7	.	TRBV6-5	.	CASSMTGGEQYF	TGTGCCAGCAGTATGACAGGTGGGGAGCAGTACTTC
TRBJ2-1	TRBD2	TRBV14	.	CASSLPGTSSYNEQFF	TGTGCCAGCAGCCTGCCCGGGACTAGCTCCTACAATGAGCAGTTCTTC
TRBJ2-1	TRBD2	TRBV29-1	.	CSVGGGQWGTSGSFSSYNEQFF	TGCAGCGTTGGGGGAGGACAGTGGGGGACTAGCGGGAGTTTTAGCTCCTACAATGAGCAGTTCTTC
TRBJ2-5	TRBD1	TRBV6-5	once	CASSSGVGGQLETQYF	TGTGCCAGCAGTTCGGGCGTAGGGGGCCAGCTTGAGACCCAGTACTTC
TRBJ2-7	TRBD1	TRBV28	.	CASRGQNSREQYF	TGTGCCAGCAGGGGACAGAATAGTCGCGAGCAGTACTTC
TRBJ1-6	TRBD1	TRBV30	.	CAWSEQGGGIPLHF	TGTGCCTGGAGCGAACAGGGGGGCGGAATTCCCCTCCACTTT
TRBJ1-3	TRBD1	TRBV27	.	CASRPRDRTGNTIYF	TGTGCCAGCAGACCGAGGGACAGGACTGGAAACACCATATATTTT
TRBJ2-1	.	TRBV6-6	once	CASSPGHNEQFF	TGTGCCAGCAGTCCTGGACACAATGAGCAGTTCTTC
TRBJ2-7	TRBD2	TRBV29-1	.	CSVSLAKYEQYF	TGCAGCGTTTCACTAGCGAAATACGAGCAGTACTTC
TRBJ2-1	.	TRBV11-2	.	CASSLTTRYNEQFF	TGTGCCAGCAGCTTAACGACTCGCTACAATGAGCAGTTCTTC
TRBJ1-6	.	TRBV19	.	CASSKTEGPNSPLHF	TGTGCCAGTAGTAAGACAGAAGGCCCTAATTCACCCCTCCACTTT
TRBJ1-1	.	TRBV6-6	.	CASRWGGVEGYTEAFF	TGTGCCAGCAGATGGGGGGGCGTTGAGGGGTACACTGAAGCTTTCTTT
TRBJ2-1	.	TRBV10-3	.	CAISESMVGGTSYNEQFF	TGTGCCATCAGTGAGTCTATGGTCGGCGGAACCTCCTACAATGAGCAGTTCTTC
TRBJ1-2	.	TRBV28	.	CASSQIANYGYTF	TGTGCCAGCAGCCAGATAGCTAACTATGGCTACACCTTC
TRBJ2-1	.	TRBV6-6	.	CASRTLFLGNEQFF	TGTGCCAGCAGAACATTATTCCTAGGCAATGAGCAGTTCTTC
TRBJ2-1	TRBD2	TRBV9	.	CASSTRGEGRTYNEQFF	TGTGCCAGCAGCACCCGAGGGGAGGGGAGGACCTACAATGAGCAGTTCTTC
TRBJ1-5	.	TRBV28	.	CASTRDGNQPQHF	TGTGCCAGCACCCGGGACGGCAATCAGCCCCAGCATTTT
TRBJ1-4	.	TRBV2	.	CASSDREGNEKLFF	TGTGCCAGCAGTGACAGGGAGGGTAATGAAAAACTGTTTTTT
TRBJ2-5	TRBD2	TRBV7-9	.	CASSFSPGLGEETQYF	TGTGCCAGCAGCTTTTCACCGGGACTAGGTGAGGAGACCCAGTACTTC
TRBJ2-1	TRBD2	TRBV10-3	once	CAISESLLAGVEQFF	TGTGCCATCAGTGAGTCCCTGCTAGCGGGAGTTGAGCAGTTCTTC
TRBJ2-3	.	TRBV4-3	.	CASSQEPPGQISTDTQYF	TGCGCCAGCAGCCAAGAGCCCCCTGGACAGATTAGCACAGATACGCAGTATTTT
TRBJ1-3	.	TRBV7-9	.	CASSFTEQSGNTIYF	TGTGCCAGCAGCTTCACCGAGCAGTCTGGAAACACCATATATTTT
TRBJ2-5	.	TRBV4-1	.	CASSRLPGETQYF	TGCGCCAGCAGCCGGTTACCCGGAGAGACCCAGTACTTC
TRBJ2-7	.	TRBV11-2	.	CASSPGSITESYEQYF	TGTGCCAGCAGCCCAGGGAGTATAACAGAATCCTACGAGCAGTACTTC
TRBJ2-1	.	TRBV15	.	CATSRLNNEQFF	TGTGCCACCAGCAGACTTAACAATGAGCAGTTCTTC
TRBJ2-1	TRBD2	TRBV5-1	.	CASSFLLAGASNEQFF	TGCGCCAGCAGCTTCCTACTAGCGGGAGCATCCAATGAGCAGTTCTTC
TRBJ2-2	.	TRBV7-8	.	CASSLEVAVGNTGELFF	TGTGCCAGCAGCTTAGAGGTCGCCGTCGGGAACACCGGGGAGCTGTTTTTT
TRBJ2-7	.	TRBV6-1	.	CATDAGAQAYEQYF	TGTGCCACGGACGCGGGGGCCCAGGCCTACGAGCAGTACTTC
TRBJ2-3	.	TRBV7-2	.	CASSFPFGGGADTQYF	TGTGCCAGCAGCTTTCCTTTTGGAGGCGGGGCAGATACGCAGTATTTT
TRBJ2-6	.	TRBV10-2	once	CASSLSRANVLTF	TGCGCCAGCAGTCTGAGTCGGGCCAACGTCCTGACTTTC
TRBJ2-1	TRBD2	TRBV5-1	.	CASMAGGSSYNEQFF	TGCGCCAGCATGGCGGGAGGGAGCTCCTACAATGAGCAGTTCTTC
TRBJ2-3	.	TRBV6-1	.	CASSAREAVTSTDTQYF	TGTGCCAGCAGTGCCCGAGAAGCGGTAACTAGCACAGATACGCAGTATTTT
TRBJ2-5	TRBD2	TRBV28	.	CASSTGRGKETQYF	TGTGCCAGCAGTACCGGGAGGGGGAAAGAGACCCAGTACTTC
TRBJ2-7	.	TRBV4-3	.	CASSQGTTYEQYF	TGCGCCAGCAGCCAAGGCACAACCTACGAGCAGTACTTC
TRBJ1-1	.	TRBV5-1	.	CASSSSQGNTEAFF	TGCGCCAGCAGCTCCTCACAGGGGAACACTGAAGCTTTCTTT
TRBJ2-2	.	TRBV6-1	.	CASVVGGAGTGELFF	TGTGCCAGCGTCGTCGGGGGTGCGGGCACCGGGGAGCTGTTTTTT
TRBJ2-7	.	TRBV10-2	.	CASSGAGDEQYF	TGCGCCAGCAGTGGGGCTGGGGACGAGCAGTACTTC
TRBJ2-6	TRBD2	TRBV7-2	.	CASSLGTSGRRRGNVLTF	TGTGCCAGCAGCTTAGGGACTAGCGGGAGGCGGAGAGGCAACGTCCTGACTTTC
TRBJ1-1	TRBD1	TRBV7-9	.	CASSLWGQGEMNTEAFF	TGTGCCAGCAGCTTATGGGGACAGGGGGAGATGAACACTGAAGCTTTCTTT
TRBJ2-3	TRBD2	TRBV29-1	.	CSVGLAGGPDTQYF	TGCAGCGTTGGACTAGCGGGAGGGCCAGATACGCAGTATTTT
TRBJ2-7	.	TRBV30	.	CAWSVLVRGHEQYF	TGTGCCTGGAGTGTACTGGTGCGGGGTCACGAGCAGTACTTC
TRBJ2-3	TRBD1	TRBV5-6	.	CASSIRQGIMTDTQYF	TGTGCCAGCAGCATCAGACAGGGAATAATGACAGATACGCAGTATTTT
TRBJ1-5	.	TRBV28	few	CASSIPVQPQHF	TGTGCCAGCAGTATACCTGTTCAGCCCCAGCATTTT
TRBJ1-5	.	TRBV30	.	CAWSVGGSNQPQHF	TGTGCCTGGAGTGTAGGGGGAAGCAATCAGCCCCAGCATTTT